Listed here are 11 T cell receptor beta chains from one sample, sequenced in a study of T cells after posttransplantation cyclophosphamide. Treatment was busulfan-fludarabine conditioning, a marrow graft, and cyclophosphamide on days +3 and +4. Assay: immunoSEQ multiplex PCR; the TCRdb copy retains only in-frame clones and omits some. Counted here are around 37,000 clones, over 75% occurring once; the ten biggest clones make up roughly 8.3%. The source was CD4+ T cells sorted from blood, collected around 2,000 days after a stem cell transplant with posttransplant cyclophosphamide. The source of these receptors is a female patient aged 40 to 55 who received an allogeneic stem cell transplant from a related donor, was CMV-positive, and had no GVHD. Some T cells may be transferred from the graft donor.

The rearrangement joins TRBV7-6 to TRBJ2-3; 8 bases map to TRBD2. Germline CDR1 is SGHVS and CDR2 is FNYEAQ. After removal of 5 bases from V and 1 base from J, the junction contained 5 bases not matched to a gene. The CDR3 length is 15 residues. The CDR3 DNA sequence: TGTGCCAGCAGCCCTGCTAGCGGGCGCACAGATACGCAGTATTTT. Translation gives CASSPASGRTDTQYF.

This sequence joins TRBV5-6 and TRBJ1-2, with D possibly being TRBD1 (6 bases). The CDR3 is 14 amino acids. Germline lookup yields CDR1 SGHDT and CDR2 YYEEEE. With 0 bases removed from V and 4 bases from J, the gap between germline ends came to 10 bases. This chain's CDR3 is CASSLGQVGYGYTF. CDR3 nucleotides: TGTGCCAGCAGCTTGGGACAGGTCGGCTATGGCTACACCTTC.

The chain uses TRBV18 and TRBJ1-2, with D perhaps TRBD1 (5 bases). The CDR3 is 15 residues long. The V end was cut by 3 bases, the J end by 3 bases, with 14 bases between. From germline, CDR1 is KGHSH and CDR2 LQKENI. CDR3 in DNA: TGTGCCAGCTCACCGGATCCAGGGCCCTACTATGGCTACACCTTC. It translates to CASSPDPGPYYGYTF.

The chain links TRBV29-1 to TRBJ2-4; TRBD2 is a possible D gene (6 bases). There are 17 residues in the CDR3. Germline values: CDR1 SQVTM, CDR2 ANQGSEA. Trimming left V 4 bases short and J 0 bases short, with 19 bases between. In DNA form, the CDR3 reads TGCAGCGTTGGCGGGGTCCCCGGGACTCTAGCCAAAAACATTCAGTACTTC. Encoded protein: CSVGGVPGTLAKNIQYF.

The CDR3 coding sequence is TGCGCCAGCAGCTTGGCTCTAGCGGGGGGGCCCTACAATGAGCAGTTCTTC. Its protein is CASSLALAGGPYNEQFF. The chain recombines TRBV5-1 with TRBJ2-1; 12 bases line up with TRBD2. J lost 2 bases, V lost 0 bases, and 3 bases had no gene match. The CDR3 sequence is 17 residues long. Germline V gives CDR1 SGHRS, CDR2 YFSETQ.

For this clone: One junction end disagrees with the germline gene, perhaps due to a read error. The genes are TRBV7-7 and TRBJ1-4, with unresolved D. Germline V lookup: CDR1 SSHAT, CDR2 FNYEAQ (reference sequence). The CDR3 consists of 16 residues. CDR3 bases: TGTGCTAGCAGCTTAGGTCTGTCCGGGATTAATGAAAAACTGTTTTTT. Translation gives CASSLGLSGINEKLFF.

The CDR3 DNA reads TGTGCCAGCAGCTCTCCGGGACAGGGCTTCTACGAGCAGTACTTC. Translation: CASSSPGQGFYEQYF. V is TRBV7-3 and J is TRBJ2-7; 9 bases align to TRBD1. This CDR3 is 15 amino acids long. The V segment lost 4 bases and the J segment 3 bases; nucleotides outside the gene matches: 7. Germline CDR1 is SGHTA and CDR2 is FQGTGA.

The chain joins TRBV7-6 to TRBJ2-5; TRBD2 aligns across 8 bases. J gave up 4 bases and V 2 bases, and 9 bases lay outside the gene matches. Germline CDR1 SGHVS, CDR2 FNYEAQ. This CDR3 region has 16 residues. CDR3 residues: CASSLWRGAGIETQYF. CDR3 bases: TGTGCCAGCAGCTTATGGCGGGGGGCTGGGATAGAGACCCAGTACTTC.

The rearrangement links TRBV7-8 to TRBJ2-1; 7 nucleotides align to TRBD2. From germline, CDR1 is SGHVS and CDR2 FQNEAQ. This CDR3 has 17 residues. The trim removed 0 bases at V and 4 bases at J, leaving 9 bases unmatched. CDR3 sequence reads: CASSLALGLAEYNEQFF. DNA of the CDR3: TGTGCCAGCAGCTTAGCGCTTGGGCTAGCGGAGTACAATGAGCAGTTCTTC.

The V call is TRBV11-1, the J call TRBJ1-1; D is unclear. Trimming removed 5 bases from V and 3 bases from J, with 16 bases in between. The CDR3 is 15 amino acids. CDR1 and CDR2 from the germline V gene are SGHAT and FQDESV (reference sequence). The CDR3 nucleotides are TGTGCCAGCAGCCGGGTCCCCTACGGTGACACTGAAGCTTTCTTT. It codes for CASSRVPYGDTEAFF. The full variable domain, in which reference TRBV11-1 and TRBJ1-1 provide the parts outside the CDR3, is EAEVAQSPRYKITEKSQAVAFWCDPISGHATLYWYRQILGQGPELLVQFQDESVVDDSQLPKDRFSAERLKGVDSTLKIQPAELGDSAMYLCASSRVPYGDTEAFFGQGTRLTVV.

This clone was recorded a few times. This rearrangement joins TRBV5-1 to TRBJ2-3; weak D call: TRBD2 (6 bases). V was shortened by 5 bases and J by 0 bases, with 13 bases between the two germline ends. Germline assignment: CDR1 SGHRS and CDR2 YFSETQ. CDR3 length: 15 amino acids. This CDR3 is CASRPPGGSTDTQYF. The CDR3 region has the DNA TGCGCCAGCAGGCCCCCCGGGGGAAGCACAGATACGCAGTATTTT.